Listed here are 30 T cell receptor beta chains from one sample, sequenced in a study of a mutant IDH1 vaccine in newly diagnosed glioma. The time point is: week 11, during vaccination. Vaccinated patients received 300 ug of mutant IDH1 20-mer peptide per dose, with topical imiquimod. Their antigen targets remain unknown. Assay used: immunoSEQ multiplex PCR; TCRdb lists only in-frame clones, some missing. The profile shows some 130,000 clones, about four fifths of them singletons. This material consisted of PBMCs, taken from a glioma patient whose treatment included an IDH1 peptide vaccine. The receptors were sampled from a middle-aged man with glioma.

This chain links TRBV1 with TRBJ1-5. TRBV1 is a documented pseudogene. There are 19 residues in the CDR3. CDR3 DNA sequence: TGCACCAGCAGCCCCCCGCCCCTACCCGGGATTTCTAGCAATCAGCCCCAGCATTTT. Residues: CTSSPPPLPGISSNQPQHF.

The chain links TRBV6-1 to TRBJ1-5; D might be TRBD1 (5 bases). Trimming took 2 bases from V and 0 from J, leaving 8 bases between them. The CDR3 has 15 amino acids. CDR1 and CDR2 (germline): MNHNS, SASEGT. CDR3 nucleotide sequence: TGTGCCAGCAGTGAACGGGGCTATAGCAATCAGCCCCAGCATTTT. Translation gives CASSERGYSNQPQHF.

The rearrangement uses TRBV15 and TRBJ2-7, with TRBD2 matching 9 bases. V gave up 0 bases and J gave up 5 bases; unmatched junction bases: 5. Germline V gene data show CDR1 as LNHNV and CDR2 as YYDKDF (reference sequence). This CDR3 contains 15 residues. CDR3 residues: CATSREAGGLNEQYF. As DNA, the CDR3 is TGTGCCACCAGCAGAGAGGCGGGAGGGCTCAACGAGCAGTACTTC. Complete variable domain (other parts from reference TRBV15 and TRBJ2-7): DAMVIQNPRYQVTQFGKPVTLSCSQTLNHNVMYWYQQKSSQAPKLLFHYYDKDFNNEADTPDNFQSRRPNTSFCFLDIRSPGLGDTAMYLCATSREAGGLNEQYFGPGTRLTVT.

The rearrangement uses TRBV11-2 and TRBJ2-1; unclear D gene. V shed 4 bases and J shed 3 bases, with 16 bases lying between them. Germline CDR1 reads SGHAT; CDR2 reads FQNNGV. CDR3 length equals 16 residues. CDR3 in amino acids: CASSSQAVPIYNEQFF. DNA of the CDR3: TGTGCCAGCAGCTCGCAAGCCGTACCCATCTACAATGAGCAGTTCTTC.

The V gene is TRBV6-5, the J gene TRBJ2-1, with 7 positions matching TRBD2. The V gene's germline CDR1 is MNHEY and CDR2 SVGAGI. CDR3 length: 14 amino acids. Trimming cost V 6 bases and J 6 bases; bases outside gene matches: 8. CDR3 sequence: CASSWGRVLNEQFF. DNA for the CDR3: TGTGCCAGCAGCTGGGGGAGGGTTCTCAATGAGCAGTTCTTC.

V usage is TRBV5-6 and J usage is TRBJ1-2, with D hard to call. The germline V gene has CDR1 SGHDT and CDR2 YYEEEE. The CDR3 consists of 14 residues. V was clipped by 4 bases and J by 0 bases, with 10 bases between them. Here the CDR3 DNA reads TGTGCCAGCAGCCTGGGCGGAACTAACTATGGCTACACCTTC. Translation gives CASSLGGTNYGYTF.

V gene TRBV19 combines with J gene TRBJ2-1, with 8 bases that match TRBD2. The CDR3 extends over 15 amino acids. Germline CDR1 and CDR2: LNHDA and SQIVND (reference sequence). With 2 bases clipped from V and 10 bases from J, the junction kept 10 bases outside the gene matches. The CDR3 loop is CASSIKAGVPYEQFF. CDR3 in DNA: TGTGCCAGTAGTATAAAAGCGGGAGTACCCTACGAGCAGTTCTTC.

The rearrangement uses TRBV5-6 and TRBJ1-5; 9 nucleotides align to TRBD1. The CDR3 covers 15 residues. Germline V CDR1 and CDR2: SGHDT, YYEEEE. The ends lost 4 bases at V and 3 bases at J; junction bases unmatched: 5. The chain's CDR3 is CASSLGQGNNQPQHF. CDR3 nucleotides: TGTGCCAGCAGCCTGGGACAGGGAAACAATCAGCCCCAGCATTTT.

The rearrangement joins TRBV30 to TRBJ1-1; maybe TRBD1 (6 bases). The CDR3 is made up of 15 amino acids. Germline loops: CDR1 GTSNPN, CDR2 SVGIG (reference sequence). Deletions cut 0 bases from V and 1 base from J, with 12 bases between. The CDR3 DNA follows: TGTGCCTGGAGTGTAGTTGGCAGGGGGAACACTGAAGCTTTCTTT. Protein product: CAWSVVGRGNTEAFF.

This chain connects TRBV30 to TRBJ2-3, with 9 bases fitting TRBD2. Germline-derived CDR1 and CDR2 are GTSNPN and SVGIG (reference sequence). This CDR3 has 14 amino acids. The J segment lost 4 bases and the V segment lost 5 bases, leaving 7 bases of the junction unmatched. CDR3 DNA: TGTGCCTGGGGGGGGACTAGCAGGGCAGATACGCAGTATTTT. Translating gives CAWGGTSRADTQYF. Using reference TRBV30 and TRBJ2-3 for the parts outside the CDR3, the full variable domain is SQTIHQWPATLVQPVGSPLSLECTVEGTSNPNLYWYRQAAGRGLQLLFYSVGIGQISSEVPQNLSASRPQDRQFILSSKKLLLSDSGFYLCAWGGTSRADTQYFGPGTRLTVL.

The V call is TRBV27, the J call TRBJ1-2, with D hard to call. V lost 5 bases and J 8 bases, leaving 9 bases between the germline ends. The CDR3 has 11 residues. Germline CDR1 MNHEY, CDR2 SMNVEV (reference sequence). The CDR3, as DNA: TGTGCCAGCAGTCCCCCTTGGGGCTACACCTTC. This gives the protein CASSPPWGYTF.

The chain joins TRBV29-1 to TRBJ1-2, with a possible D match to TRBD1 (6 bases). CDR3 length: 11 amino acids. Trimming shortened V by 8 bases and J by 7 bases, and 14 bases separated the two germline ends. CDR1 SQVTM and CDR2 ANQGSEA come from the germline V gene. Here the CDR3 reads CSFSNRVGYTF. As DNA, the CDR3 is TGCAGCTTCTCGAACAGGGTTGGCTACACCTTC.

This clone was observed a single time. V is TRBV30 and J is TRBJ2-7, with 9 bases that match TRBD1. With V trimmed by 0 bases and J by 4 bases, 7 bases remained unmatched. In germline, CDR1 is GTSNPN, CDR2 SVGIG (reference sequence). There are 15 residues in the CDR3. The DNA for the CDR3 is TGTGCCTGGAGTGTACCCCAGACAGGGGGATACGAGCAGTACTTC. This gives the protein CAWSVPQTGGYEQYF.

This chain links TRBV7-2 with TRBJ2-3, with 9 bases lining up with TRBD2. V lost 5 bases and J lost 0; bases outside the gene matches: 9. The CDR3 length is 17 residues. The germline gives CDR1 SGHTA, CDR2 FQGNSA. The CDR3 nucleotides read TGTGCCAGCAGCAGACGTCTAGCGGGACTCAGCACAGATACGCAGTATTTT. Its translation: CASSRRLAGLSTDTQYF.

This chain uses TRBV14 with TRBJ2-5, with D perhaps TRBD1 or TRBD2 (6 bases each). V lost 3 bases to trimming and J lost 4 bases, with 15 bases between them. This CDR3 contains 15 residues. Germline V gene sequence: CDR1 SGHDN, CDR2 FVKESK. CDR3 residues: CASSQVQGRRETQYF. CDR3 nucleotides: TGTGCCAGCAGCCAGGTCCAGGGGAGGAGAGAGACCCAGTACTTC.

V usage is TRBV18 and J usage is TRBJ2-1, with D possibly TRBD2 on 5 matching bases. Germline V CDR1 and CDR2: KGHSH, LQKENI. The V end lost 4 bases, the J end lost 8 bases, and 24 bases lay between the germline ends. The CDR3 totals 17 residues. The CDR3 sequence is CASSRYERGPPDDEQFF. The CDR3 bases are TGTGCCAGCTCACGGTACGAGCGCGGGCCCCCGGACGATGAGCAGTTCTTC.

J is TRBJ2-5 and V is TRBV18, with D possibly matching TRBD1 (6 bases). Germline assignment: CDR1 KGHSH and CDR2 LQKENI. The CDR3 sequence is 15 residues long. Trimming left V 3 bases short and J 5 bases short, with 16 bases between. The CDR3 reads CASSPKGDKGETQYF. CDR3 in DNA: TGTGCCAGCTCACCGAAGGGGGACAAGGGGGAGACCCAGTACTTC.

The J gene is TRBJ2-5, the V gene TRBV10-2; D might be TRBD2 (6 bases). V dropped 7 bases and J dropped 5 bases, with 8 bases sitting between them. The CDR3 length is 11 residues. Germline V gene sequence: CDR1 WSHSY, CDR2 SAAADI. CDR3 DNA: TGCGCCAGCACCGGAGGGGAGACCCAGTACTTC. Amino acids: CASTGGETQYF.

The chain carries TRBV18 and TRBJ2-7; D is perhaps TRBD2 (5 bases). The CDR3 sequence is 14 residues long. The germline gives CDR1 KGHSH, CDR2 LQKENI. V shed 0 bases and J shed 0 bases, with 6 bases lying between them. CDR3 in DNA: TGTGCCAGCTCACCACCCGGGATCTCCTACGAGCAGTACTTC. It translates to CASSPPGISYEQYF.

The chain uses TRBV5-1 and TRBJ2-7; 11 bases are a match to TRBD2. The CDR3 covers 16 residues. V trimming: 4 bases; J trimming: 6 bases; junction bases outside the gene matches: 12. Germline V gene data show CDR1 as SGHRS and CDR2 as YFSETQ. The CDR3 DNA reads TGCGCCAGCAGCCGTACTAAGACTAGCGGGATTGCCGAGCAGTACTTC. The encoded protein is CASSRTKTSGIAEQYF.

This chain connects TRBV10-3 to TRBJ1-4; D is uncertain. Deletions cut 0 bases from V and 3 bases from J, with 14 bases between. CDR1 and CDR2 (germline): ENHRY, SYGVKD. This CDR3 comprises 17 residues. CDR3 sequence: CAISESGRRTSNEKLFF. CDR3 DNA sequence: TGTGCCATCAGTGAGTCTGGTCGCCGAACCTCTAATGAAAAACTGTTTTTT.

This chain connects TRBV6-1 to TRBJ2-5, with a tentative D call TRBD1 (6 bases). This CDR3 has 16 amino acids. In germline, CDR1 is MNHNS, CDR2 SASEGT. Trimming pared 3 bases from V and 2 bases from J, leaving 16 bases between. The CDR3 is CASSDGVRDIQETQYF. CDR3 DNA: TGTGCCAGCAGTGACGGTGTTCGGGACATTCAAGAGACCCAGTACTTC.

The J gene is TRBJ2-7, the V gene TRBV11-1; 7 positions match TRBD2. This CDR3 contains 14 residues. Germline-derived CDR1 and CDR2 are SGHAT and FQDESV (reference sequence). V gave up 7 bases and J gave up 2 bases; unmatched junction bases: 8. CDR3 nucleotides: TGTGCCAGCAACGAGCGGGGTTCGCCCTACGAGCAGTACTTC. Encoded protein: CASNERGSPYEQYF.

The V gene is TRBV5-5, the J gene TRBJ2-5, with D perhaps TRBD1 (6 bases). The CDR3 has 14 amino acids. Germline values: CDR1 SGHKS, CDR2 YYEKEE (reference sequence). Trimming took 4 bases from V and 4 from J, leaving 14 bases between them. CDR3 in amino acids: CASSREGGRETQYF. CDR3 coding DNA: TGTGCCAGCAGCCGGGAAGGGGGTCGAGAGACCCAGTACTTC.

The rearrangement joins TRBV7-2 to TRBJ2-5, with D possibly matching TRBD1 (5 bases). The CDR3 length is 15 residues. Looked up from germline, CDR1 is SGHTA and CDR2 is FQGNSA. V shed 2 bases and J shed 8 bases, with 18 bases lying between them. The CDR3 spells CASSLNRPLGSTQYF. The CDR3 nucleotides read TGTGCCAGCAGCTTAAACAGGCCGCTCGGAAGCACCCAGTACTTC.

In this sample, this clone turned up once. The V and J genes are TRBV19 and TRBJ2-5; 8 bases line up with TRBD1. This CDR3 region has 16 residues. Germline trimming cut 8 bases from V and 1 base from J; bases unmatched to any gene: 12. Germline V lookup: CDR1 LNHDA, CDR2 SQIVND (reference sequence). The CDR3 protein is CASHALPRGPQETQYF. For the CDR3, the DNA is TGTGCCAGTCACGCACTCCCCAGGGGGCCCCAAGAGACCCAGTACTTC.

This clone was seen only a few times. The rearrangement joins TRBV4-3 to TRBJ2-5; a weak D match, TRBD2 (5 bases). The V end lost 1 base, the J end lost 5 bases, and 8 bases lay between the germline ends. The CDR3 has 13 amino acids. Looked up from germline, CDR1 is LGHNA and CDR2 is YSLEER. CDR3 DNA sequence: TGCGCCAGCAGCCAAGTCCCGGGGGAGACCCAGTACTTC. Its protein is CASSQVPGETQYF.

The chain joins TRBV6-5 to TRBJ2-1; TRBD2 matches 7 bases. This CDR3 is 12 amino acids long. V trimming: 11 bases; J trimming: 2 bases; junction bases outside the gene matches: 3. Germline-derived CDR1 and CDR2 are MNHEY and SVGAGI. This chain's CDR3 is CAAGRTYNEQFF. The CDR3 DNA reads TGTGCCGCCGGGAGGACCTACAATGAGCAGTTCTTC.

The CDR3 nucleotides are TGTGCCAGCAGCGTTAGCGGAAAAACAGATACGCAGTATTTT. It yields the protein CASSVSGKTDTQYF. The chain recombines TRBV9 with TRBJ2-3, with D maybe TRBD2 (6 bases). Between the trimmed V and J ends, which lost 2 bases and 3 bases, there was a span of 10 bases. The CDR3 is made up of 14 amino acids. From germline, CDR1 is SGDLS and CDR2 YYNGEE.

The V gene is TRBV11-2, the J gene TRBJ2-1, with TRBD2 matching 13 bases. The length of the CDR3 is 18 residues. The germline gives CDR1 SGHAT, CDR2 FQNNGV. The V gene end was trimmed by 6 bases and the J gene end by 0 bases; junction bases not matched to a gene: 8. The CDR3 DNA reads TGTGCCAGCAGACCGGGACTAGCGGGGCCCAGCTCCTACAATGAGCAGTTCTTC. It codes for CASRPGLAGPSSYNEQFF. The full variable domain, with the rest looked up from reference TRBV11-2 and TRBJ2-1, is EAGVAQSPRYKIIEKRQSVAFWCNPISGHATLYWYQQILGQGPKLLIQFQNNGVVDDSQLPKDRFSAERLKGVDSTLKIQPAKLEDSAVYLCASRPGLAGPSSYNEQFFGPGTRLTVL.